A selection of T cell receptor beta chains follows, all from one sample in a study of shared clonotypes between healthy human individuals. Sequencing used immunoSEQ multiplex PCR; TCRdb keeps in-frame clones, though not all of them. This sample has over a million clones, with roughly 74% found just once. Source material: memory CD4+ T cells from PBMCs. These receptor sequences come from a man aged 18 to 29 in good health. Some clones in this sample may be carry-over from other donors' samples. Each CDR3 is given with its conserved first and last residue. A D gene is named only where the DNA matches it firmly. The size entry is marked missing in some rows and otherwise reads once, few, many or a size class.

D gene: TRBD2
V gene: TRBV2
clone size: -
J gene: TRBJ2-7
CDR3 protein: CASSDAAGGVEQYF
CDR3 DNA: TGTGCCAGCAGTGACGCAGCGGGAGGTGTCGAGCAGTACTTC

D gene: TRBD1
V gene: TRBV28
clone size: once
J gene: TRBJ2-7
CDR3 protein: CASSLTGTSYEQYF
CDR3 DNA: TGTGCCAGCAGCTTGACAGGGACCTCCTACGAGCAGTACTTC

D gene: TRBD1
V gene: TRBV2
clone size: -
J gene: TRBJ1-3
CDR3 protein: CASSITGGSGNTIYF
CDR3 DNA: TGTGCCAGCAGTATTACAGGGGGCTCTGGAAACACCATATATTTT

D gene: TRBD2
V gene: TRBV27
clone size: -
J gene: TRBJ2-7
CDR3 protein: CASSPGLAGDPHVYEQYF
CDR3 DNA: TGTGCCAGCAGTCCCGGACTAGCGGGGGACCCCCATGTCTACGAGCAGTACTTC

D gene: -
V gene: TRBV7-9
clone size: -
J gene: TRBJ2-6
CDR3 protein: CASSSFVWGAGANVLTF
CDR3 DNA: TGTGCCAGCAGCTCCTTTGTGTGGGGGGCTGGGGCCAACGTCCTGACTTTC

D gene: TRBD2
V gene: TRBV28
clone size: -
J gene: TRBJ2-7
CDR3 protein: CASSLIVAGVNEQYF
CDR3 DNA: TGTGCCAGCAGTTTAATCGTCGCGGGAGTAAACGAGCAGTACTTC

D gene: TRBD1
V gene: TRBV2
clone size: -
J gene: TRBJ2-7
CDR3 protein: CASSGTGNYEQYF
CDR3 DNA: TGTGCCAGCAGTGGGACAGGGAACTACGAGCAGTACTTC

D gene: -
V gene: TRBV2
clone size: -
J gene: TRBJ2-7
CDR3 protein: CASSTSLGGAYEQYF
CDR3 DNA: TGTGCCAGCAGCACTAGCCTTGGCGGAGCCTACGAGCAGTACTTC

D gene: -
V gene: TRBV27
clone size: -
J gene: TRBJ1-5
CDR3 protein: CASSLSGGPREQHF
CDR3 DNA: TGTGCCAGCAGTTTATCTGGGGGGCCGAGAGAGCAGCATTTT

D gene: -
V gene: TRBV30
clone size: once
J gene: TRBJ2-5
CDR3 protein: CAWSPQWDPRGETQYF
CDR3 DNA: TGTGCCTGGAGTCCCCAATGGGACCCCCGGGGGGAGACCCAGTACTTC

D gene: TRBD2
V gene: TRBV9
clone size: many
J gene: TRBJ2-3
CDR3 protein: CASSRAGSTDTQYF
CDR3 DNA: TGTGCCAGCAGCAGAGCGGGAAGCACAGATACGCAGTATTTT

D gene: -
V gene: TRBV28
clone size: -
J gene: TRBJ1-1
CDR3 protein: CASSQPRVSLNTEAFF
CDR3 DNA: TGTGCCAGCAGCCAGCCCCGAGTCTCGTTGAACACTGAAGCTTTCTTT

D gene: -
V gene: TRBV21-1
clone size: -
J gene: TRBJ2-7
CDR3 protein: CASSTAGLAGYEQYF
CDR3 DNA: TGTGCCAGCAGCACGGCCGGACTAGCGGGTTACGAGCAGTACTTC

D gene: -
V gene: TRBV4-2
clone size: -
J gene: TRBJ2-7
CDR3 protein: CASSQDASDAYEQYF
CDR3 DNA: TGTGCCAGCAGCCAAGATGCGAGCGACGCCTACGAGCAGTACTTC

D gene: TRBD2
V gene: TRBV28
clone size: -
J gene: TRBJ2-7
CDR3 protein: CASSPLTSGGAYEQYF
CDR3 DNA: TGTGCCAGCAGTCCTCTGACTAGCGGGGGGGCGTACGAGCAGTACTTC

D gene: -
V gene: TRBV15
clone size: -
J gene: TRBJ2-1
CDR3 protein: CATSRPQGRGRGEQFF
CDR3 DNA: TGTGCCACCAGCAGGCCCCAAGGTAGGGGGAGGGGTGAGCAGTTCTTC

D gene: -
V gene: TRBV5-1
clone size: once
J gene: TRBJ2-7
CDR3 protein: CASSQDASWHEQYF
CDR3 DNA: TGCGCCAGCAGCCAGGACGCCTCCTGGCACGAGCAGTACTTC

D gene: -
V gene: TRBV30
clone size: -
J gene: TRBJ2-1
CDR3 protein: CASDRGGSYNEQFF
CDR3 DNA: TGTGCCAGCGACAGAGGGGGCTCCTACAATGAGCAGTTCTTC

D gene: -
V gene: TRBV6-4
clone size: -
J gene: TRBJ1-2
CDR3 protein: CASSPQGTGSYGYTF
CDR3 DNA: TGTGCCAGCAGTCCCCAGGGGACTGGAAGCTATGGCTACACCTTC

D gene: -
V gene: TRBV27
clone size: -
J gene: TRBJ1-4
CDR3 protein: CASSPFRNQNEKLFF
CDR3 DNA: TGTGCCAGCAGTCCCTTCCGGAATCAAAATGAAAAACTGTTTTTT

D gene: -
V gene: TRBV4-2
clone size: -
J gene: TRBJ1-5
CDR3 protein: CASSQDGQTYSNQPQHF
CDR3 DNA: TGTGCCAGCAGCCAAGACGGCCAGACTTATAGCAATCAGCCCCAGCATTTT

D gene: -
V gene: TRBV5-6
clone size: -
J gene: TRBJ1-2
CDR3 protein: CASSLDPLAYGYTF
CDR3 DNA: TGTGCCAGCAGCCTGGACCCCTTAGCCTATGGCTACACCTTC

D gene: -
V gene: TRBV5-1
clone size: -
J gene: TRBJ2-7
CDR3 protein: CASSGVGSADYEQYF
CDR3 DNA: TGCGCCAGCAGCGGGGTCGGATCTGCGGACTACGAGCAGTACTTC

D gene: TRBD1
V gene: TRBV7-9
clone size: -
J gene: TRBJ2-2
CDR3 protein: CASSRQGLNSGELFF
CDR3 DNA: TGTGCCAGCAGCCGACAGGGTTTGAATTCCGGGGAGCTGTTTTTT

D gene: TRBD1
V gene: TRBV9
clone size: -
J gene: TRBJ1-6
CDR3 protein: CASSPGGRGHSPLHF
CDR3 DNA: TGTGCCAGCAGCCCAGGAGGCAGGGGGCATTCACCCCTCCACTTT

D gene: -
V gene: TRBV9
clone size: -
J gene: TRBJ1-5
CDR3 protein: CASSLGGDQPQHF
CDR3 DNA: TGTGCCAGCAGCCTGGGGGGGGATCAGCCCCAGCATTTT

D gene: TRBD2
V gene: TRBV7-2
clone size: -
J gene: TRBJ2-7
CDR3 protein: CASSLVSGRYEQYF
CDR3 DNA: TGTGCCAGCAGCTTAGTAAGCGGGAGGTACGAGCAGTACTTC

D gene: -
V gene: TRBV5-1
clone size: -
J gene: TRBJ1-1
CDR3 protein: CASSLLAGMTEAFF
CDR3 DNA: TGCGCCAGCAGCTTGCTGGCGGGAATGACTGAAGCTTTCTTT

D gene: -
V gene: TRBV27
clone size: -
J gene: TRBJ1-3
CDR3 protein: CASGRGGPGNTIYF
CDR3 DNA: TGTGCCAGCGGGAGAGGGGGTCCTGGAAACACCATATATTTT

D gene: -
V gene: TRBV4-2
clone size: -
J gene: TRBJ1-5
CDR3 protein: CASSRGISSGNQPQHF
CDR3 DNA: TGTGCCAGCAGCCGGGGGATCAGTAGTGGCAATCAGCCCCAGCATTTT

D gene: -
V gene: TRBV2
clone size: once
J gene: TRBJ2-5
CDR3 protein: CASSREETQYF
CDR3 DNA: TGTGCCAGCAGTAGAGAAGAGACCCAGTACTTC

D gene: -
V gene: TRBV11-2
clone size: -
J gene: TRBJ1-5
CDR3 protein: CASSLRADQPQHF
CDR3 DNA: TGTGCCAGCAGCTTAAGGGCGGATCAGCCCCAGCATTTT

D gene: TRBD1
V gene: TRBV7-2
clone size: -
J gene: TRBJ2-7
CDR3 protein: CASSRGTGGVYEQYF
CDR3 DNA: TGTGCCAGCAGCCGCGGGACAGGGGGAGTCTACGAGCAGTACTTC

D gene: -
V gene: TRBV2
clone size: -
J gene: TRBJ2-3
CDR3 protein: CASSRVLSTDTQYF
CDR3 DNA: TGTGCCAGCAGCAGGGTCCTTAGCACAGATACGCAGTATTTT

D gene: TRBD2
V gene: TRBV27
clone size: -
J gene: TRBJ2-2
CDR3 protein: CASTTRRLAAGELFF
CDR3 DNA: TGTGCCAGCACCACAAGAAGACTAGCGGCCGGGGAGCTGTTTTTT

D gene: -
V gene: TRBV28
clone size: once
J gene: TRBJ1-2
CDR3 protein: CASSRAMQGVGYGYTF
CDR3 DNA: TGTGCCAGCAGTCGAGCCATGCAGGGTGTAGGGTATGGCTACACCTTC

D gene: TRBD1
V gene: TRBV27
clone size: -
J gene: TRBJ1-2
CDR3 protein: CASSLSGQGPRSGYTF
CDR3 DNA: TGTGCCAGCAGTTTATCAGGACAGGGACCTCGTTCGGGCTACACCTTC

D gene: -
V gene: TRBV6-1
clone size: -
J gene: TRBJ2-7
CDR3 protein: CASRDYYEQYF
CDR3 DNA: TGTGCCAGCAGGGACTACTACGAGCAGTACTTC

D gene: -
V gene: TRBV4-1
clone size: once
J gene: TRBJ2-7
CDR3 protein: CASSQPLTSYEQYF
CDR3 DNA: TGCGCCAGCAGCCAACCCCTGACCTCCTACGAGCAGTACTTC

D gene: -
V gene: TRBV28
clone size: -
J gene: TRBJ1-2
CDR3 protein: CASGRGVHGYTF
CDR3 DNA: TGTGCCAGCGGCCGGGGGGTACATGGCTACACCTTC

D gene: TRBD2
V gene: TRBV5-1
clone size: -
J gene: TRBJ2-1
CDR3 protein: CASSPELAGGYNEQFF
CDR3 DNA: TGCGCCAGCAGCCCAGAACTAGCGGGGGGGTACAATGAGCAGTTCTTC